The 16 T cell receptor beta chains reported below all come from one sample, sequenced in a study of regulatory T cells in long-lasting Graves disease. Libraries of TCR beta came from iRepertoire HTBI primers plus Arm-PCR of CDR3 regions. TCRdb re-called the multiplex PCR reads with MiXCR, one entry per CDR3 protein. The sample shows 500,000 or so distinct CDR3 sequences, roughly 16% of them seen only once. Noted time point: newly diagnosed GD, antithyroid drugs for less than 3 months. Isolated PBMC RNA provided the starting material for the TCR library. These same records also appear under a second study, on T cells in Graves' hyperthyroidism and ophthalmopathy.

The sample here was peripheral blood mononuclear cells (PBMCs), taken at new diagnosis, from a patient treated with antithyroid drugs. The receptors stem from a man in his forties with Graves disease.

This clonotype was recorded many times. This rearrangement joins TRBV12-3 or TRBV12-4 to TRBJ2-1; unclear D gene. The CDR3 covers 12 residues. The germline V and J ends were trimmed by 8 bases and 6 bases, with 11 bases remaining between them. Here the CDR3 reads CASGHKANEQFF. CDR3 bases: TGTGCCAGCGGCCACAAGGCCAATGAGCAGTTCTTC.

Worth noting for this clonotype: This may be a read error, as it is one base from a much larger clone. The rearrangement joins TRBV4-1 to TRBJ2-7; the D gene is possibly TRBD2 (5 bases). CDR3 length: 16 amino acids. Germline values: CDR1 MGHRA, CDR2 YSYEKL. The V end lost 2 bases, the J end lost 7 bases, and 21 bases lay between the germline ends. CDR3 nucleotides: TGCGCCAGCAGCCAACCCCTAGCAAGTCGGTACAATGAGCAGTACTTC. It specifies CASSQPLASRYNEQYF.

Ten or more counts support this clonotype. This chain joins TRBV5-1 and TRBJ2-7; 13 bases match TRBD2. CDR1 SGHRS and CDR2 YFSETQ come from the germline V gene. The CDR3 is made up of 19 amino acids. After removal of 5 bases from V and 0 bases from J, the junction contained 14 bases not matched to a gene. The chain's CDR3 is CASRLTPGLAGSISYEQYF. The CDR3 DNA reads TGCGCCAGCAGACTAACGCCGGGACTAGCGGGGTCTATCTCCTACGAGCAGTACTTC.

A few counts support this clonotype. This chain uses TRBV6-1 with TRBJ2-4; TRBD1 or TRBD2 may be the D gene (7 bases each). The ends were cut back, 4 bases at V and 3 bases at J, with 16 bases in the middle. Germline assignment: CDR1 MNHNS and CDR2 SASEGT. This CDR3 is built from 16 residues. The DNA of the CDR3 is TGTGCCAGCAGTGCACAGGGGAGGGTGGACAAAAACATTCAGTACTTC. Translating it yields CASSAQGRVDKNIQYF.

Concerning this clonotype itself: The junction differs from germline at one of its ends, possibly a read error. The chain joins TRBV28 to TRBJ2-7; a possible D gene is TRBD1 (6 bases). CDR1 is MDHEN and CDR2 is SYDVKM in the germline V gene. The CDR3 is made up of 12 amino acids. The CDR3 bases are TGCGCCAGCAGGCCTGGACAGCTCAGAGGGTACTTC. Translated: CASRPGQLRGYF.

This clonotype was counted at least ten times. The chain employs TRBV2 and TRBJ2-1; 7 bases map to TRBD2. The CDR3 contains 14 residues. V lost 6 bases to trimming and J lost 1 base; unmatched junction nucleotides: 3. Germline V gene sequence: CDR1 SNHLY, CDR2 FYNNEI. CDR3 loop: CASRQRGSYNEQFF. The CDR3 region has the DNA TGTGCCAGCAGGCAGCGGGGATCCTACAATGAGCAGTTCTTC.

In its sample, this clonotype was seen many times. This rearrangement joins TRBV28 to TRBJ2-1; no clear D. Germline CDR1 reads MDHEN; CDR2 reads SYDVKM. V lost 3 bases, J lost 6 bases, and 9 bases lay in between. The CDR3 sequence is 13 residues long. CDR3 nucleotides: TGTGCCAGCAGTTTCGGTATGGGCAATGAGCAGTTCTTC. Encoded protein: CASSFGMGNEQFF.

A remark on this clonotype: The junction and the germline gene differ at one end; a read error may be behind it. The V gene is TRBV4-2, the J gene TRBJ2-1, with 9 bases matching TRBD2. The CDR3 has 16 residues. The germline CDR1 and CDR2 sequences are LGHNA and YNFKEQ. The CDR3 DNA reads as TGTGCCGGCAGCCAAGCGATAGGCGGGAGGGACAATGAGCAGTTCTTC. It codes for CAGSQAIGGRDNEQFF.

DNA of the CDR3: TGCGCCAGCAGCCAAGCCTTTAAACACAGGGGGCGATTGTACGAGCAGTACTTC. Amino acid sequence: CASSQAFKHRGRLYEQYF. V usage is TRBV4-1 and J usage is TRBJ2-7, with 9 bases aligning to TRBD1. With 1 base clipped from V and 4 bases from J, the junction kept 14 bases outside the gene matches. Germline V CDR1 and CDR2: MGHRA, YSYEKL. The CDR3 contains 18 residues.

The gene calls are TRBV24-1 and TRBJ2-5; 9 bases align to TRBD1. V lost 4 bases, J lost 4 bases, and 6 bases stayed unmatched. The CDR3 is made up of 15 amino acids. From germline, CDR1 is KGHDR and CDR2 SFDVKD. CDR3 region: CATSEWTGVVETQYF. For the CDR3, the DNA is TGTGCCACCAGTGAGTGGACAGGGGTAGTAGAGACCCAGTACTTC.

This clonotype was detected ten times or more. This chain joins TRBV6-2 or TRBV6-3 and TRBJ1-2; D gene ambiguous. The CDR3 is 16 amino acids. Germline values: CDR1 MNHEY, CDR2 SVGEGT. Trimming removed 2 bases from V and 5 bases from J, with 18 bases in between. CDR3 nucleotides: TGTGCCAGCAGTTACGGCTCGTTGGGTTTGTCTTATGGCTACACCTTC. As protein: CASSYGSLGLSYGYTF.

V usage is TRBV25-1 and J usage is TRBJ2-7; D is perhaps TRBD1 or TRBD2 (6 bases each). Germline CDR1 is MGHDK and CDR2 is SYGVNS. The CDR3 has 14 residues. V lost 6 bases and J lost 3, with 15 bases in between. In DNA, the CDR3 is TGTGCCAGCAGCTACAGGGAGGATGACTACGAGCAGTACTTC. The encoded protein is CASSYREDDYEQYF.

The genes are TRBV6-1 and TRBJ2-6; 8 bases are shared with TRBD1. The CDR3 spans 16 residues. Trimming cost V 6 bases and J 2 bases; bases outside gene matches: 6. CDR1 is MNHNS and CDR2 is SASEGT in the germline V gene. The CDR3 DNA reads TGTGCCAGCAGAAACCCAGGGGGCACTGGGGCCAACGTCCTGACTTTC. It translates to CASRNPGGTGANVLTF.

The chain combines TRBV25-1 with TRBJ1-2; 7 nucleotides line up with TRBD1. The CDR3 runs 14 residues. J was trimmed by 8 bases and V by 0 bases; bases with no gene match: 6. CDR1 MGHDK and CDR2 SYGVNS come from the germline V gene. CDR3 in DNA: TGTGCCAGCAGTGAATATGTGACAGGGCCGGGCTACACCTTC. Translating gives CASSEYVTGPGYTF.

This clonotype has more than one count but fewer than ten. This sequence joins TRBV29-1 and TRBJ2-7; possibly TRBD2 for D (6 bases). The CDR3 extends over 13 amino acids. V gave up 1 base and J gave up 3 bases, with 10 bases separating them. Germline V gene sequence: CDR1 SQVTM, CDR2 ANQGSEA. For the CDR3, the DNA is TGCAGCGTTGAAGCGGGAGTGCGCTACGAGCAGTACTTC. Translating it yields CSVEAGVRYEQYF.

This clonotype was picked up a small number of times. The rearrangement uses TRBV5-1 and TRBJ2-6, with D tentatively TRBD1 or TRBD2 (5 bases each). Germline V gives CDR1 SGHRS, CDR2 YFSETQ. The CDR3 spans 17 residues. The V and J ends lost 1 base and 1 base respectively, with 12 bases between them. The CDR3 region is CASSLFAGRSGANVLTF. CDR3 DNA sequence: TGCGCCAGCAGCTTGTTCGCAGGGAGATCTGGGGCCAACGTCCTGACTTTC.